The rows below give T cell receptor beta chains drawn from one sample of a study of PD-1 blockade in mismatch repair-deficient tumors. Profiling relied on immunoSEQ multiplex PCR, and the TCRdb table lists in-frame clones only, not all of them. Counted here are about 51,000 clones, over 75% occurring once; the ten biggest clones make up about 8.1%. The sequencing here drew on peripheral blood, taken around 19 weeks after starting pembrolizumab. These receptor sequences come from an adult with mismatch repair-deficient cancer. CDR3s include the opening cysteine and the closing phenylalanine or tryptophan. A D gene is named only where the DNA matches it firmly. Clone size is given for some rows only: seen once, a few or many times, or a class if the clone is expanded.

V gene	J gene	D gene	CDR3 length	clone size	CDR3 protein	CDR3 DNA
TRBV4-2	TRBJ2-7	TRBD2	16	NA	CASSLGTSGRRGEQYF	TGTGCCAGCAGCCTCGGGACTAGCGGGAGGAGAGGCGAGCAGTACTTC
TRBV2	TRBJ2-1	NA	16	NA	CASSEGRSTYYNEQFF	TGTGCCAGCAGTGAAGGTAGGAGCACTTACTACAATGAGCAGTTCTTC
TRBV19	TRBJ1-6	TRBD1	17	once	CASSPTGGTAASSPLHF	TGTGCCAGTAGTCCAACCGGCGGGACAGCGGCATCTTCACCCCTCCACTTT
TRBV13	TRBJ2-1	NA	12	NA	CASSLQGREQFF	TGTGCCAGCAGCTTACAAGGGCGTGAGCAGTTCTTC
TRBV15	TRBJ1-5	NA	15	few	CATIQSGGSNQPQHF	TGTGCCACCATCCAATCCGGGGGAAGCAATCAGCCCCAGCATTTT
TRBV7-9	TRBJ2-7	NA	17	NA	CASSSFPAERSSYEQYF	TGTGCCAGCAGCTCATTTCCCGCCGAGAGGTCCTCCTACGAGCAGTACTTC
TRBV27	TRBJ1-5	TRBD1	17	NA	CASSRYPGQGSNQPQHF	TGTGCCAGCAGCCGTTATCCGGGACAGGGTAGCAATCAGCCCCAGCATTTT
TRBV6-5	TRBJ2-3	TRBD2	14	NA	CASKTSGRTDTQYF	TGTGCCAGTAAAACTAGCGGTCGCACAGATACGCAGTATTTT
TRBV7-2	TRBJ2-7	TRBD2	16	NA	CASSFGLAGGFYEQYF	TGTGCCAGCAGTTTTGGACTAGCGGGAGGTTTCTACGAGCAGTACTTC
TRBV5-4	TRBJ2-1	TRBD2	15	NA	CASSLSGSGEFEQFF	TGTGCCAGCAGCTTAAGCGGGAGTGGTGAGTTTGAGCAGTTCTTC
TRBV5-4	TRBJ2-7	TRBD2	17	NA	CASSLGPSSGSSYEQYF	TGTGCCAGCAGCTTGGGGCCTTCTAGCGGGAGCTCCTACGAGCAGTACTTC
TRBV14	TRBJ2-1	TRBD2	15	NA	CASSPIGGSVDEQFF	TGTGCCAGCAGCCCCATCGGCGGGAGCGTAGATGAGCAGTTCTTC
TRBV5-8	TRBJ1-1	NA	14	NA	CASSRKGIATEAFF	TGTGCCAGCAGCCGAAAAGGCATTGCCACTGAAGCTTTCTTT
TRBV5-5	TRBJ1-1	TRBD1	14	NA	CASSYRDRDTEAFF	TGTGCCAGCAGCTACCGGGACAGGGACACTGAAGCTTTCTTT
TRBV19	TRBJ2-1	TRBD2	16	NA	CASSTGLAGGPREQFF	TGTGCCAGTAGTACGGGACTAGCGGGAGGGCCGAGGGAGCAGTTCTTC
TRBV6-1	TRBJ2-7	NA	13	NA	CASSHNGAYEQYF	TGTGCCAGCAGCCACAACGGAGCCTACGAGCAGTACTTC
TRBV15	TRBJ1-3	NA	17	NA	CATSRKTSGTGRNTIYF	TGTGCCACCAGCAGAAAGACTTCCGGGACGGGACGAAACACCATATATTTT
TRBV5-5	TRBJ2-7	NA	16	NA	CASSLGGGTGRYEQYF	TGTGCCAGCAGCTTGGGGGGCGGGACGGGCCGCTACGAGCAGTACTTC
TRBV9	TRBJ2-7	NA	13	NA	CASSVGALHEQYF	TGTGCCAGCAGCGTCGGGGCTCTCCACGAGCAGTACTTC
TRBV7-2	TRBJ2-7	TRBD2	14	once	CASSFGTSGYEQYF	TGTGCCAGCAGCTTCGGGACTAGCGGGTACGAGCAGTACTTC
TRBV5-1	TRBJ2-5	NA	14	NA	CASSVQDSRETQYF	TGCGCCAGCAGCGTACAGGATTCCAGGGAGACCCAGTACTTC
TRBV15	TRBJ1-1	NA	13	NA	CATSDEEGTEAFF	TGTGCCACCAGCGACGAAGAGGGCACTGAAGCTTTCTTT
TRBV7-2	TRBJ1-1	NA	13	once	CASSLAADTEAFF	TGTGCCAGCAGCTTAGCTGCGGACACTGAAGCTTTCTTT
TRBV5-1	TRBJ2-2	NA	15	NA	CASSLTVGSGGELFF	TGCGCCAGCAGCCTCACCGTCGGGTCAGGCGGGGAGCTGTTTTTT
TRBV30	TRBJ2-3	NA	13	NA	CAWSLNSRDTQYF	TGTGCCTGGAGTTTGAACTCCAGAGATACGCAGTATTTT
TRBV7-2	TRBJ2-3	NA	16	once	CASSRPGQAITDTQYF	TGTGCCAGCAGCCGACCGGGACAAGCTATCACAGATACGCAGTATTTT
TRBV4-2	TRBJ2-5	NA	14	NA	CASSQESFQETQYF	TGTGCCAGCAGCCAAGAATCTTTTCAAGAGACCCAGTACTTC
TRBV5-4	TRBJ2-7	NA	15	NA	CASSLSRGRSYEQYF	TGTGCCAGCAGCTTATCCAGGGGGAGGTCCTACGAGCAGTACTTC
TRBV7-9	TRBJ1-1	NA	13	NA	CASSLEGWGEAFF	TGTGCCAGCAGCTTGGAAGGGTGGGGAGAAGCTTTCTTT
TRBV9	TRBJ2-1	NA	17	NA	CASSANKVGEAYNEQFF	TGTGCCAGCAGCGCCAATAAGGTGGGAGAGGCCTACAATGAGCAGTTCTTC
TRBV19	TRBJ2-2	NA	16	NA	CASSTPEGVVTGELFF	TGTGCCAGTAGTACGCCGGAGGGAGTCGTCACCGGGGAGCTGTTTTTT
TRBV7-4	TRBJ1-2	NA	15	NA	CASSPQRQSNYGYTF	TGTGCCAGCAGCCCCCAGCGACAGAGTAACTATGGCTACACCTTC
TRBV5-1	TRBJ2-1	TRBD2	19	NA	CASSRLAGGRGLSYNEQFF	TGCGCCAGCAGCCGACTAGCGGGAGGGCGCGGATTATCCTACAATGAGCAGTTCTTC
TRBV7-9	TRBJ1-4	TRBD1	16	NA	CASSSGQASTNEKLFF	TGTGCCAGCAGCTCCGGACAGGCCTCAACTAATGAAAAACTGTTTTTT
TRBV18	TRBJ2-1	TRBD2	15	NA	CASSPGTSGSREQFF	TGTGCCAGCTCACCGGGGACTAGCGGGAGTAGGGAGCAGTTCTTC
TRBV9	TRBJ2-1	NA	15	NA	CASSGGGASYNEQFF	TGTGCCAGCAGCGGGGGTGGAGCGTCCTACAATGAGCAGTTCTTC
TRBV19	TRBJ1-2	TRBD1	15	NA	CASSAQGKSHYGYTF	TGTGCCAGTAGTGCACAGGGGAAATCGCACTATGGCTACACCTTC
TRBV4-3	TRBJ1-3	NA	14	NA	CASSHEGTGNTIYF	TGCGCCAGCAGCCATGAAGGGACTGGAAACACCATATATTTT
TRBV11-2	TRBJ2-5	NA	14	few	CASSTGTVGETQYF	TGTGCCAGCAGCACCGGGACCGTGGGAGAGACCCAGTACTTC
TRBV21-1	TRBJ1-3	NA	18	NA	CASSVEEGETMTGNTIYF	TGTGCCAGCAGCGTAGAAGAGGGGGAAACGATGACTGGAAACACCATATATTTT
TRBV6-6	TRBJ2-7	NA	14	NA	CASSQSRASYEQYF	TGTGCCAGCAGTCAATCCAGGGCCTCCTACGAGCAGTACTTC
TRBV11-3	TRBJ2-7	NA	16	NA	CASSLGGATATYEQYF	TGTGCCAGCAGCTTAGGGGGGGCGACGGCCACCTACGAGCAGTACTTC
TRBV29-1	TRBJ2-1	TRBD1	13	NA	CSAPTGGYNEQFF	TGCAGCGCTCCGACAGGGGGGTACAATGAGCAGTTCTTC
TRBV6-1	TRBJ2-7	NA	13	NA	CASSEVNPREQYF	TGTGCCAGCAGTGAAGTCAACCCGCGCGAGCAGTACTTC
TRBV20-1	TRBJ1-2	NA	11	NA	CSASSLHGYTF	TGCAGTGCTAGTTCTTTACATGGCTACACCTTC
TRBV7-9	TRBJ2-1	NA	15	NA	CASTMSGALRNEQFF	TGTGCCAGCACCATGTCCGGGGCTCTTCGCAATGAGCAGTTCTTC
TRBV30	TRBJ1-1	NA	15	NA	CAWSPGRAVNTEAFF	TGTGCCTGGAGTCCAGGCCGGGCAGTGAACACTGAAGCTTTCTTT
TRBV6-1	TRBJ2-3	NA	15	NA	CASRTRESGTDTQYF	TGTGCCAGCAGGACCCGGGAGTCGGGGACAGATACGCAGTATTTT
TRBV4-3	TRBJ2-7	NA	15	NA	CASSQGPTASYEQYF	TGCGCCAGCAGCCAAGGTCCGACGGCCTCCTACGAGCAGTACTTC
TRBV29-1	TRBJ2-7	NA	12	NA	CSVGVQVREQYF	TGCAGCGTTGGGGTCCAGGTGAGAGAGCAGTACTTC
TRBV11-2	TRBJ1-3	NA	15	few	CASSSGPSSGNTIYF	TGTGCCAGCAGCTCTGGGCCGAGCTCTGGAAACACCATATATTTT
TRBV18	TRBJ1-1	NA	13	NA	CASSPKKNTEAFF	TGTGCCAGCTCACCTAAGAAGAACACTGAAGCTTTCTTT
TRBV11-3	TRBJ1-2	NA	14	NA	CASSFRDGNYGYTF	TGTGCCAGCAGCTTCCGGGACGGAAACTATGGCTACACCTTC
TRBV27	TRBJ2-1	NA	12	NA	CASSGPHNEQFF	TGTGCCAGCAGTGGACCACACAATGAGCAGTTCTTC
TRBV6-5	TRBJ2-1	NA	15	NA	CASSYFGQGRGEQFF	TGTGCCAGCAGTTACTTTGGGCAGGGCAGAGGTGAGCAGTTCTTC
TRBV2	TRBJ2-1	NA	13	NA	CASSVSTNNEQFF	TGTGCCAGCAGTGTGTCAACCAACAATGAGCAGTTCTTC
TRBV5-1	TRBJ2-5	NA	15	NA	CASSLETNLQETQYF	TGCGCCAGCAGCTTGGAGACAAACCTTCAAGAGACCCAGTACTTC
TRBV11-3	TRBJ2-7	TRBD2	11	NA	CASSWSGGQYF	TGTGCCAGCAGCTGGTCGGGGGGGCAATACTTC